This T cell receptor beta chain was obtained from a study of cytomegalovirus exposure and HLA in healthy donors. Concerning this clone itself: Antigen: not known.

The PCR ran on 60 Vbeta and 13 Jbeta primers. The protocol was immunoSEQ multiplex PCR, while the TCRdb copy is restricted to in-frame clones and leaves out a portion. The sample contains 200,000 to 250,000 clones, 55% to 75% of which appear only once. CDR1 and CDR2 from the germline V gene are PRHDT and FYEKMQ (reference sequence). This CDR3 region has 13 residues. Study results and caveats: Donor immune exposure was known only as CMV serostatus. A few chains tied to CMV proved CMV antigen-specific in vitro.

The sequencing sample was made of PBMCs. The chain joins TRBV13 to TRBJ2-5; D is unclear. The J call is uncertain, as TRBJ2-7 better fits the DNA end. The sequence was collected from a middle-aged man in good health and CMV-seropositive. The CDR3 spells CASSFSRSYEQYF. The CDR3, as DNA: TGTGCCAGCAGCTTTAGCCGGTCCTACGAGCAGTACTTC.